This T cell receptor (beta chain) came from a study of identical twins. TCRdb analysed the 5' RACE reads with MiXCR anew, one entry per CDR3 protein. The sample consists of fewer than 900,000 distinct CDR3 sequences, less than 25% of them appearing once. Germline CDR1 SGHRS, CDR2 YFSETQ. Trimming removed 0 bases at V and 6 bases at J, with 12 bases between. The CDR3 extends over 14 amino acids. This clonotype was counted only a few times. The same sample was also studied in work on T cells expressing NK-cell markers. That report adds: Obtained from sorted CD3+CD56+NKG2C+, CD3+CD56+NKG2C- and CD3+CD56-NKG2C+ T cells were the TCR beta repertoires. The use of an anti-gamma-delta TCR antibody, which was added in several experiments, restricted sorting to T cells expressing alpha-beta TCR. Dominant NKG2C+ clonotypes made up roughly 1.0-8% of CD8+ T cells in roughly 6 donors.

The chain has TRBV5-1 and TRBJ1-2; possibly TRBD1 for D (5 bases). The receptor was isolated from a woman aged 18-29 years in good health. The sample taken for sequencing was PBMCs. CDR3 nucleotide sequence: TGCGCCAGCAGCTTGGTGGGGACTTCGAATGGCTACACCTTC. It yields the protein CASSLVGTSNGYTF.